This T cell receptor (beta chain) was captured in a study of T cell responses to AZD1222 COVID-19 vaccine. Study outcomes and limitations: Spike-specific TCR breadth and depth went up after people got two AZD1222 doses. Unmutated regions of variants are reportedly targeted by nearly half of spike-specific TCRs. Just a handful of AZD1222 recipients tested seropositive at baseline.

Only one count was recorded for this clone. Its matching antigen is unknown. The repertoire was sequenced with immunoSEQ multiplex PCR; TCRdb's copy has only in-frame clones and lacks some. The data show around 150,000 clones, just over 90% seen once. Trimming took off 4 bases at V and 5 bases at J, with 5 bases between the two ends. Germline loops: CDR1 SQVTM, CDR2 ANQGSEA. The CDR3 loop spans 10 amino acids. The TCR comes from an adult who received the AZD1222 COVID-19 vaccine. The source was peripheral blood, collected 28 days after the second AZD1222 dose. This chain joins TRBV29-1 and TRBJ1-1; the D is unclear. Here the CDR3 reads CSVARTEAFF. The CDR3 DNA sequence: TGCAGCGTTGCTAGGACTGAAGCTTTCTTT.